This TCR beta chain was identified during a study of T cells in Graves' hyperthyroidism and ophthalmopathy. CDR3 length: 18 amino acids. The germline V gene has CDR1 SNHLY and CDR2 FYNNEI. V was pared by 10 bases and J by 2 bases, with 14 bases of the junction left unmatched. Regions amplified from RNA transcripts were the TCR beta CDR3 regions. The primer set for the first-round RT-PCR of the TCR CDR3 was HTBI. A single record per CDR3 protein comes from TCRdb applying MiXCR to the multiplex PCR reads. The sample holds around 620,000 distinct CDR3 sequences, roughly 17% seen once. This clonotype was counted ten times or more.

The receptor was derived from a woman between 25 and 40 years old with Graves' hyperthyroidism. The chain uses TRBV2 and TRBJ2-1; 13 nucleotides match TRBD2. Sequenced input: blood. CDR3 in DNA: TGTGCCATCAAGGCCGGACGGACTAGCGGGAGTGCCTACAATGAGCAGTTCTTC. This encodes CAIKAGRTSGSAYNEQFF.